The source of this T cell receptor beta chain is a study of T cell repertoires in cytomegalovirus infection. Across the whole study: Public signatures in TCR beta pointed to CMV infection and matching HLA type. Findings and caveats of the study: HLA-C-restricted CMV clonotypes gave the most frequent clonotype in two of eight donors. Cumulative public TCR beta family frequency identified carriers of CMV plus the relevant HLA.

Ten or more counts support this clonotype. The target antigen is unknown. CDR1 and CDR2 from the germline V gene are SGHTA and FQGNSA. CDR3 length: 14 amino acids. V lost 1 base and J lost 4, with 7 bases in between. TCRdb passed the reads through MiXCR, listing each CDR3 protein once. Found here are about 490,000 distinct CDR3 sequences, around 11% of them singletons; the top ten hold 10%. V is TRBV7-2 and J is TRBJ2-2; D gene unclear. Sample: PBMCs. The sequence came from a human donor in good health (CMV status not recorded). Some clones in this sample may be carry-over from other donors' samples. CDR3 region: CASSLGRATGELFF. In nucleotides, the CDR3 is TGTGCCAGCAGCTTAGGAAGAGCCACCGGGGAGCTGTTTTTT.